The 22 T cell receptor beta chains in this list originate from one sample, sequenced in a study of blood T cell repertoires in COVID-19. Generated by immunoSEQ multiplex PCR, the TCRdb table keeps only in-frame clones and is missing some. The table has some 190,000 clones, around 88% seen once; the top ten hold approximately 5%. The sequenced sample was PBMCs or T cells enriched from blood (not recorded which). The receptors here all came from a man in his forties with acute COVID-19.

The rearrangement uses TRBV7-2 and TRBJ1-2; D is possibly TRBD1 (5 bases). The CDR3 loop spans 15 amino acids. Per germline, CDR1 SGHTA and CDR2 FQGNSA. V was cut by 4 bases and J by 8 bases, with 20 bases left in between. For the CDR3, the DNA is TGTGCCAGCAGCTACCGACAGTCTGGACTAGACGGCTACACCTTC. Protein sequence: CASSYRQSGLDGYTF. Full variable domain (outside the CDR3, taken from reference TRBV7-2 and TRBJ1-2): GAGVSQSPSNKVTEKGKDVELRCDPISGHTALYWYRQSLGQGLEFLIYFQGNSAPDKSGLPSDRFSAERTGGSVSTLTIQRTQQEDSAVYLCASSYRQSGLDGYTFGSGTRLTVV.

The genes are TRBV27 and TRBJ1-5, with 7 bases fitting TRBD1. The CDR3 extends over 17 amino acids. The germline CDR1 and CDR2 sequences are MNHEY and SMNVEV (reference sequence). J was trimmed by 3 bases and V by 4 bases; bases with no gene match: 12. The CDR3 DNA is TGTGCCAGCAGTTCAAGACCCCCGGGACAGTTCAATCAGCCCCAGCATTTT. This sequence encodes CASSSRPPGQFNQPQHF.

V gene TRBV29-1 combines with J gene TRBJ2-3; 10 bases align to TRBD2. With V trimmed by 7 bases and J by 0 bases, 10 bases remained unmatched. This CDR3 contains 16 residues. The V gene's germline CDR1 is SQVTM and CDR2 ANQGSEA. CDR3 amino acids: CSGYPTSGASTDTQYF. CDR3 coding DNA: TGCAGCGGCTACCCCACTAGCGGGGCTAGCACAGATACGCAGTATTTT.

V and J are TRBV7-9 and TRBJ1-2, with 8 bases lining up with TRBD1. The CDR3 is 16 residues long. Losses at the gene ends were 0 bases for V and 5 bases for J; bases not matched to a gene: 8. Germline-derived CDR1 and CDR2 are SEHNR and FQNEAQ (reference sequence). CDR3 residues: CASSLAQGALGYGYTF. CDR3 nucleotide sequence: TGTGCCAGCAGCTTAGCCCAGGGGGCGCTAGGATATGGCTACACCTTC.

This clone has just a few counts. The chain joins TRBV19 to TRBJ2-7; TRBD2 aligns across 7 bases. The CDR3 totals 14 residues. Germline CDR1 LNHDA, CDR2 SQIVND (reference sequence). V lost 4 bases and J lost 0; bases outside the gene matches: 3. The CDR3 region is CASSTSGASYEQYF. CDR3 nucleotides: TGTGCCAGTAGTACCAGCGGGGCCTCCTACGAGCAGTACTTC.

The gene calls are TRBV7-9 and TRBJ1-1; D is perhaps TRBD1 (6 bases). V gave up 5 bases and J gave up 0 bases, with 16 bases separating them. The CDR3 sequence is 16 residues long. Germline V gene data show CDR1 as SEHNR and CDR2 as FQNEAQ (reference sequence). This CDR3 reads CASSAPRDTLNTEAFF. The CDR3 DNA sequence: TGTGCCAGCAGCGCCCCCCGGGACACTCTGAACACTGAAGCTTTCTTT.

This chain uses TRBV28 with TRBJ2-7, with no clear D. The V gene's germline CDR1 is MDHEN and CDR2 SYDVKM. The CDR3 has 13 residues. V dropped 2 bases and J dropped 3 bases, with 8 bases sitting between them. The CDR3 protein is CASSLSQVYEQYF. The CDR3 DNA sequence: TGTGCCAGCAGTTTAAGTCAGGTCTACGAGCAGTACTTC.

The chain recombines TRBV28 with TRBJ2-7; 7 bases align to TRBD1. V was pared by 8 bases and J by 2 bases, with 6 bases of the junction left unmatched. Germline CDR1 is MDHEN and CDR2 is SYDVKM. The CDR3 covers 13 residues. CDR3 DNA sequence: TGTGCCAGCCGGGACAGCTCCACCTACGAGCAGTACTTC. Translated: CASRDSSTYEQYF.

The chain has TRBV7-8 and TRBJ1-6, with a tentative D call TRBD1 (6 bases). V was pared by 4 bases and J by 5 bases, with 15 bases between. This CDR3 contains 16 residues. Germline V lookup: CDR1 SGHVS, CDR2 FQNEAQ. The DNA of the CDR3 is TGTGCCAGCAGCTACGACTCCGGGACAAATAATTCACCCCTCCACTTT. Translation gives CASSYDSGTNNSPLHF.

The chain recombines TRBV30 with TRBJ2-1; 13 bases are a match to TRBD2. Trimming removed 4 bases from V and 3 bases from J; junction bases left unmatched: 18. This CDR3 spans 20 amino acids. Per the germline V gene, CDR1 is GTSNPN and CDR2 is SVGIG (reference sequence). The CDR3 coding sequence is TGTGCCTGGAAGAGACCCGGACTAGCGGGAGTATCGAGGGACTACAATGAGCAGTTCTTC. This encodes CAWKRPGLAGVSRDYNEQFF.

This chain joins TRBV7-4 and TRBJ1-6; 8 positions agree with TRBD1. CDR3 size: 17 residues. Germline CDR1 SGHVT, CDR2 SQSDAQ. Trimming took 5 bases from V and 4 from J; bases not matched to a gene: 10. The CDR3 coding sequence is TGTGCCAGCAGCACGTACAGGGGGACCTATTATAATTCACCCCTCCACTTT. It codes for CASSTYRGTYYNSPLHF.

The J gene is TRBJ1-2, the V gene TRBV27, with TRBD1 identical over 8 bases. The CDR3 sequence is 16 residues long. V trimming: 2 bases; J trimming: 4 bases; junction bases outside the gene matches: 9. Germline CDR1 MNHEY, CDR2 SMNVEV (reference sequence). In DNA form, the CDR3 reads TGTGCCAGCAGTTTAATCCCCCAGGGGGCGGTCTATGGCTACACCTTC. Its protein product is CASSLIPQGAVYGYTF.

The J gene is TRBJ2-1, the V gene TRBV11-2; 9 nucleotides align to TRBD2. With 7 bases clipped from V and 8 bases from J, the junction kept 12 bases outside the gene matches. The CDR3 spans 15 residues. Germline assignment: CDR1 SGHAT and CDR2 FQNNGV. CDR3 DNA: TGTGCCAGCACCAATCTAGCGGGGCCTTGGGATGAGCAGTTCTTC. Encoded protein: CASTNLAGPWDEQFF. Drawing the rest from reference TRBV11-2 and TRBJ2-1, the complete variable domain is EAGVAQSPRYKIIEKRQSVAFWCNPISGHATLYWYQQILGQGPKLLIQFQNNGVVDDSQLPKDRFSAERLKGVDSTLKIQPAKLEDSAVYLCASTNLAGPWDEQFFGPGTRLTVL.

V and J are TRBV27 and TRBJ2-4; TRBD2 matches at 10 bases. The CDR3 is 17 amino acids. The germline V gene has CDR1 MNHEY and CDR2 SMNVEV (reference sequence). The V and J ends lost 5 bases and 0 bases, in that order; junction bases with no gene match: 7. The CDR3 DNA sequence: TGTGCCAGCAGTGGCAGTCGACTAGCGGGAGCCAAAAACATTCAGTACTTC. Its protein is CASSGSRLAGAKNIQYF.

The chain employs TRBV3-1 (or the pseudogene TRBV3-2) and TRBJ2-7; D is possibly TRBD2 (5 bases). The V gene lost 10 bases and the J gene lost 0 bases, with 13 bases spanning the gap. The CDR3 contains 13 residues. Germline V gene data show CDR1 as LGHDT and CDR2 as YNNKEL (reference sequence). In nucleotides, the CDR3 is TGTGCCACCTCCTCGGGGAGCTCCTACGAGCAGTACTTC. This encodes CATSSGSSYEQYF.

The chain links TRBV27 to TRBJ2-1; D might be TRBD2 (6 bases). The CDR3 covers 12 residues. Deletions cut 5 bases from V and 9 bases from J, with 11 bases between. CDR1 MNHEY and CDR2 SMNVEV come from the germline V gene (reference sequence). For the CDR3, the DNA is TGTGCCAGCAGTCTTCAGGGAGGTGAGCAGTTCTTC. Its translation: CASSLQGGEQFF.

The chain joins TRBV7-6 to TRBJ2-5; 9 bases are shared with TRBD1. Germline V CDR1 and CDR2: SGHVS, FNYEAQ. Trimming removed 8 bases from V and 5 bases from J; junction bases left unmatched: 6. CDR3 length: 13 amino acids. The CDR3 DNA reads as TGTGCCAGCTCACAGGGGGCCTGGGAGACCCAGTACTTC. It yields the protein CASSQGAWETQYF.

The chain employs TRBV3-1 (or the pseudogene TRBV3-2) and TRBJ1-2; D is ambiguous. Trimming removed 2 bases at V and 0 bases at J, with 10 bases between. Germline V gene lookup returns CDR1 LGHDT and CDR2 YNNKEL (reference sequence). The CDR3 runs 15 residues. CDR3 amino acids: CASSQRQTTNYGYTF. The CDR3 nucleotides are TGTGCCAGCAGCCAACGCCAGACTACTAACTATGGCTACACCTTC.

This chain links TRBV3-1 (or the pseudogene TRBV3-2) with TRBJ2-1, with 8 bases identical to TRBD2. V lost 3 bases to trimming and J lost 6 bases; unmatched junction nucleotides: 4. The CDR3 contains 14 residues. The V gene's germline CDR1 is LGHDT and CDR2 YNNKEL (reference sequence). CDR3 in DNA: TGTGCCAGCAGCCATCGGGGGGGAGTCAATGAGCAGTTCTTC. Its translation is CASSHRGGVNEQFF.

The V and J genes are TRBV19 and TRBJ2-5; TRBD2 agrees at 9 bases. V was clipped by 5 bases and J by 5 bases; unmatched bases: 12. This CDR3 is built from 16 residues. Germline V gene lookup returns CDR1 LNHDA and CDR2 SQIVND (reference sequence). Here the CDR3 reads CASSPLAGVGEETQYF. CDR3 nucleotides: TGTGCCAGTAGTCCATTAGCGGGAGTGGGGGAGGAGACCCAGTACTTC.

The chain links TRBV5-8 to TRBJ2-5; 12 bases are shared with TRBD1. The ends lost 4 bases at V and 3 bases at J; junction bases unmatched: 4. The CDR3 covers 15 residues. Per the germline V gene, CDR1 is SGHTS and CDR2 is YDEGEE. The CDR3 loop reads CASSAGQGAEETQYF. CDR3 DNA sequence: TGTGCCAGCAGCGCGGGACAGGGGGCAGAAGAGACCCAGTACTTC.

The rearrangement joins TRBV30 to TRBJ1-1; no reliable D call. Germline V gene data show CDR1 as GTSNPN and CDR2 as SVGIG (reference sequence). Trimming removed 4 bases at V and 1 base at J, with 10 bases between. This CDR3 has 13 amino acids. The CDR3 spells CAWNPGRNTEAFF. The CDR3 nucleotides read TGTGCCTGGAACCCCGGGAGGAACACTGAAGCTTTCTTT.